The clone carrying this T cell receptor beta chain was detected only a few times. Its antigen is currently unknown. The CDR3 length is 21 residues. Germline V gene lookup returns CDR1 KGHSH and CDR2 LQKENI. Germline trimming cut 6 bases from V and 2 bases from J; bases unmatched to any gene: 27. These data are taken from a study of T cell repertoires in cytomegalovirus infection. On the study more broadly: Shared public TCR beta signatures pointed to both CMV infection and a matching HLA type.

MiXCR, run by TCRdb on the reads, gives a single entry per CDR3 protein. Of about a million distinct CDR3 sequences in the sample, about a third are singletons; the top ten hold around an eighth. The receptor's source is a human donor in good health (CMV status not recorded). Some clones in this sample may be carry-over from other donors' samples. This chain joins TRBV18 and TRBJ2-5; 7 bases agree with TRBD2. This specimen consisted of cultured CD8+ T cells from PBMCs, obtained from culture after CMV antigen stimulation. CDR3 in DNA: TGTGCCAGCTCCCGAGAAGAATCGGAGCCGGGACTAAGATTTCTTCAAGAGACCCAGTACTTC. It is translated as CASSREESEPGLRFLQETQYF. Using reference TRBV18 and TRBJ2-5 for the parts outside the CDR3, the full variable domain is NAGVMQNPRHLVRRRGQEARLRCSPMKGHSHVYWYRQLPEEGLKFMVYLQKENIIDESGMPKERFSAEFPKEGPSILRIQQVVRGDSAAYFCASSREESEPGLRFLQETQYFGPGTRLLVL.